This TCR beta chain was sequenced during a study of blood T cell repertoires in COVID-19. Study at large: T cells, B-cell-depleted T cells, or PBMCs provided the cDNA or gDNA that served as material.

Authors' data handling: Amplification of reference gene primers was used by the study to estimate nucleated cell counts. TCRdb keeps only in-frame clones here, not all; method: immunoSEQ multiplex PCR. Clonal size and the V and J genes are those of that table, whereas D and trimming came from the DNA. The table includes over 65,000 clones, about 87% detected once. Per the germline V gene, CDR1 is LGHDT and CDR2 is YNNKEL (reference sequence). This CDR3 spans 14 amino acids. Unmatched junction bases numbered 3, after V lost 4 bases and J lost 4 bases. The specimen sequenced was peripheral blood. This TCR derives from a human donor in a cohort sampled during active COVID-19. The chain combines TRBV3-1 (or the pseudogene TRBV3-2) with TRBJ2-3; 9 bases map to TRBD2. CDR3 region: CASSLAGVADTQYF. Here the CDR3 DNA reads TGTGCCAGCAGCCTAGCGGGAGTGGCAGATACGCAGTATTTT.